This T cell receptor (beta chain) was profiled in a study of blood T cell repertoires in COVID-19. Produced via immunoSEQ multiplex PCR; TCRdb's table is partial and in-frame only. Among approximately 300,000 clones, 90% were seen once, and the ten largest hold around 4.5%. The CDR3 spans 16 residues. V was cut by 1 base and J by 6 bases, with 18 bases left in between. The germline gives CDR1 SGHDN, CDR2 FVKESK. The origin of this receptor is a woman younger than 35 with acute COVID-19. Sequenced: PBMCs or T cells enriched from blood (not recorded which). The gene calls are TRBV14 and TRBJ1-2; D possibly corresponds to TRBD1 (6 bases). The CDR3 bases are TGTGCCAGCAGCCAAGGTCTTAGGCAGGGGATCGATGGCTACACCTTC. Encoded protein: CASSQGLRQGIDGYTF. Full variable domain (rest looked up from reference TRBV14 and TRBJ1-2): EAGVTQFPSHSVIEKGQTVTLRCDPISGHDNLYWYRRVMGKEIKFLLHFVKESKQDESGMPNNRFLAERTGGTYSTLKVQPAELEDSGVYFCASSQGLRQGIDGYTFGSGTRLTVV.